Included here is one TCR beta chain sequence, with context. As yet, its antigen is unknown. This specimen comes from a study of PD-1 blockade in classical Hodgkin lymphoma. Study conclusions and caveats: It was among complete responders that baseline diversity resembled that of newly diagnosed patients. It was reported that newly diagnosed patients had less baseline TCR diversity than healthy donors.

The data were produced by immunoSEQ multiplex PCR, yet TCRdb's version contains in-frame clones alone and is incomplete. The table has roughly 56,000 clones, around nine tenths seen once; the top ten hold 5.4%. All the patients suffered relapse after autologous stem cell transplantation, and brentuximab vedotin exposure differed. Patients' outcomes at their best amounted to complete response, partial response or progressive disease. With 5 bases removed from V and 6 bases from J, the gap between germline ends came to 16 bases. The CDR3 extends over 15 amino acids. Germline values: CDR1 MNHNY, CDR2 SVGAGI (reference sequence).

The sample here was peripheral blood mononuclear cells (PBMCs), taken before the second cycle of nivolumab. This clonotype was obtained from a human donor with classical Hodgkin lymphoma. V is TRBV6-6 and J is TRBJ1-4, with D maybe TRBD1 (6 bases). This CDR3 is CASSGPQGLYEKLFF. The CDR3, as DNA: TGTGCCAGCAGTGGACCACAGGGTTTATATGAAAAACTGTTTTTT.